The 19 T cell receptor beta chains below were found in one sample sequenced in a study of post-analysis software for immune sequencing data. Study results and caveats: Patients used about five TRBV segments, including TRBV5-6, TRBV5-1 and TRBV20-1, more often than controls.

Unique molecular identifiers had been added to the TCR beta cDNA libraries. TCRdb ran MiXCR on the PCR reads and lists one entry per CDR3 protein. Among about 820,000 distinct CDR3 sequences, approximately 53% were seen once, and the ten largest hold around 4.5%. No antigen has been assigned to these receptors. Input material: blood. The receptors were sampled from a girl aged 10 to 17 with multiple sclerosis.

V usage is TRBV27 and J usage is TRBJ2-4; D not resolved. The J call could be wrong; TRBJ2-7 is a better fit for the DNA end. CDR1 is MNHEY and CDR2 is SMNVEV in the germline V gene (reference sequence). The CDR3 spans 13 residues. CDR3 sequence (DNA): TGTGCCAGCAGTTTTGGGCCGTTCTACGAGCAGTACTTC. It yields the protein CASSFGPFYEQYF.

This chain connects TRBV20-1 to TRBJ2-1, with unresolved D. Looked up from germline, CDR1 is DFQATT and CDR2 is SNEGSKA (reference sequence). Trimming left V 6 bases short and J 8 bases short, with 8 bases between. This CDR3 spans 10 amino acids. CDR3 DNA: TGCAGTGCGAGATACTATGAGCAGTTCTTC. This sequence encodes CSARYYEQFF.

This sequence joins TRBV5-1 and TRBJ2-1; either TRBD1 or TRBD2 may supply D (5 bases each). CDR3 length equals 12 residues. Trimming stripped 3 bases from V and 15 bases from J, with 16 bases between. From germline, CDR1 is SGHRS and CDR2 YFSETQ. CDR3 in DNA: TGCGCCAGCAGCTGGGCCCGGGGCCAACCGTTCTTC. It codes for CASSWARGQPFF.

As to this clonotype: The junction departs from the called germline gene at one end, perhaps through a read error. This chain links TRBV15 with TRBJ2-1; 9 nucleotides agree with TRBD2. Germline-derived CDR1 and CDR2 are LNHNV and YYDKDF (reference sequence). The CDR3 contains 16 residues. The CDR3 sequence: CATSRVTGTSINERFF. DNA of the CDR3: TGTGCCACCAGCAGAGTCACGGGGACTAGCATTAATGAGCGGTTCTTC.

The gene calls are TRBV4-1 and TRBJ2-5; D may be TRBD1 or TRBD2 (6 bases each). There are 17 residues in the CDR3. V lost 1 base and J 5 bases, leaving 20 bases between the germline ends. CDR1 MGHRA and CDR2 YSYEKL come from the germline V gene. CDR3: CASSQGRIVGGLETQYF. The CDR3 DNA is TGCGCCAGCAGCCAAGGTCGAATAGTGGGGGGCTTGGAGACCCAGTACTTC.

This clonotype came up a few times. This rearrangement joins TRBV18 to TRBJ2-5, with 14 bases lining up with TRBD2. The J call could be wrong; TRBJ2-7 is a better fit for the DNA end. This CDR3 has 16 amino acids. Germline CDR1 and CDR2: KGHSH and LQKENI. CDR3 coding DNA: TGTGCCAGCTCCCGAGGACTAGCGGGAGGCAGCTACGAGCAGTACTTC. This gives the protein CASSRGLAGGSYEQYF.

The chain links TRBV12-3 or TRBV12-4 to TRBJ1-1; D gene unclear. The CDR3 runs 14 residues. Trimming shortened V by 3 bases and J by 5 bases, and 13 bases separated the two germline ends. CDR3 residues: CASSFEGLRTEAFF. CDR3 in DNA: TGTGCCAGCAGTTTTGAGGGCTTGAGGACTGAAGCTTTCTTT.

V usage is TRBV5-1 and J usage is TRBJ2-1, with a weak D call TRBD2 (5 bases). The CDR3 is 15 residues long. The germline V gene encodes CDR1 SGHRS and CDR2 YFSETQ. With 0 bases removed from V and 3 bases from J, the gap between germline ends came to 10 bases. The CDR3 loop reads CASSLGESFYNEQFF. The CDR3 DNA sequence: TGCGCCAGCAGCTTGGGGGAGTCTTTCTACAATGAGCAGTTCTTC.

This clonotype was counted only a few times. CDR3 sequence (DNA): TGTGCCAGCAGATGGACAGGGATGGGGAACACTGAAGCTTTCTTT. Amino acids: CASRWTGMGNTEAFF. V usage is TRBV12-3 or TRBV12-4 and J usage is TRBJ1-1; 8 nucleotides align to TRBD1. The V gene end was trimmed by 6 bases and the J gene end by 1 base; junction bases not matched to a gene: 7. The CDR3 covers 15 residues.

In its sample, this clonotype was seen a few times. The chain recombines TRBV12-3 or TRBV12-4 with TRBJ2-5; D possibly corresponds to TRBD1 (6 bases). The CDR3 totals 15 residues. V lost 6 bases and J 1 base, leaving 15 bases between the germline ends. The CDR3 loop reads CASRGRGQFQETQYF. CDR3 DNA sequence: TGTGCCAGCAGGGGAAGAGGACAGTTCCAAGAGACCCAGTACTTC.

V usage is TRBV12-3 or TRBV12-4 and J usage is TRBJ2-1; 7 positions match TRBD1. Trimming at V came to 4 bases and at J to 3 bases, leaving 12 bases not matched to a gene. CDR3 size: 17 residues. The CDR3 DNA reads as TGTGCCAGCAGTTCTCCCTCGGACAGGAGATACTACAATGAGCAGTTCTTC. This sequence encodes CASSSPSDRRYYNEQFF.

This sequence joins TRBV10-3 and TRBJ2-7; TRBD1 agrees at 8 bases. The length of the CDR3 is 15 residues. With 3 bases clipped from V and 1 base from J, the junction kept 5 bases outside the gene matches. Per germline, CDR1 ENHRY and CDR2 SYGVKD. The CDR3 region is CAISDSGGRSYEQYF. CDR3 nucleotides: TGTGCCATCAGTGATTCAGGGGGCCGGTCCTACGAGCAGTACTTC.

The chain uses TRBV7-3 and TRBJ2-3, with 13 bases identical to TRBD2. With V trimmed by 5 bases and J by 5 bases, 4 bases remained unmatched. This CDR3 spans 15 amino acids. CDR1 SGHTA and CDR2 FQGTGA come from the germline V gene. The CDR3, as DNA: TGTGCCAGCAGCCGGACTAGCGGGAGTGGAGATACGCAGTATTTT. It encodes CASSRTSGSGDTQYF. The whole variable domain, filled in from reference TRBV7-3 and TRBJ2-3, reads GAGVSQTPSNKVTEKGKYVELRCDPISGHTALYWYRQSLGQGPEFLIYFQGTGAADDSGLPNDRFFAVRPEGSVSTLKIQRTERGDSAVYLCASSRTSGSGDTQYFGPGTRLTVL.

This chain joins TRBV5-1 and TRBJ2-7; TRBD2 is a possible D gene (5 bases). Per germline, CDR1 SGHRS and CDR2 YFSETQ. Trimming pared 4 bases from V and 4 bases from J, leaving 21 bases between. This CDR3 comprises 16 residues. CDR3 DNA: TGCGCCAGCAGCCCTGGACTCCTCCCTGCAGGATACGAGCAGTACTTC. Translating gives CASSPGLLPAGYEQYF.

The chain combines TRBV5-1 with TRBJ2-7; D is possibly TRBD1 (6 bases). CDR1 and CDR2 (germline): SGHRS, YFSETQ. The CDR3 is made up of 14 amino acids. V was shortened by 4 bases and J by 1 base, with 12 bases between the two germline ends. The CDR3 DNA follows: TGCGCCAGCAGCATACGACAGGATTCCTACGAGCAGTACTTC. It codes for CASSIRQDSYEQYF.

This clonotype was detected many times. The V and J genes are TRBV12-3 or TRBV12-4 and TRBJ2-1, with TRBD2 matching over 7 bases. This CDR3 has 15 residues. Trimming cost V 2 bases and J 2 bases; bases outside gene matches: 3. CDR3 loop: CASSLLAGPYNEQFF. CDR3 DNA: TGTGCCAGCAGTTTATTAGCGGGTCCCTACAATGAGCAGTTCTTC.

This chain joins TRBV27 and TRBJ2-6; D remains ambiguous. V lost 3 bases, J lost 0 bases, and 6 bases lay in between. CDR1 and CDR2 (germline): MNHEY, SMNVEV (reference sequence). The CDR3 contains 15 residues. The CDR3 loop reads CASSFWRSGANVLTF. For the CDR3, the DNA is TGTGCCAGCAGTTTTTGGCGCTCTGGGGCCAACGTCCTGACTTTC.

This CDR3 reads CASSSSTGVPSGANVLTF. CDR3 bases: TGCGCCAGCAGCTCATCGACAGGGGTCCCCTCTGGGGCCAACGTCCTGACTTTC. The genes are TRBV5-1 and TRBJ2-6; 8 nucleotides match TRBD1. The CDR3 is made up of 18 amino acids. J was trimmed by 0 bases and V by 3 bases; bases with no gene match: 8. Germline V lookup: CDR1 SGHRS, CDR2 YFSETQ.

The V call is TRBV6-2 or TRBV6-3, the J call TRBJ1-6; 8 positions agree with TRBD1. V gave up 4 bases and J gave up 11 bases; unmatched junction bases: 16. This CDR3 is built from 17 residues. Germline V CDR1 and CDR2: MNHEY, SVGEGT. The CDR3 DNA reads TGTGCCAGCAGTTCGCCCAGGGGGCAGACAGGGACGCCACCCCTCCACTTT. Amino acids: CASSSPRGQTGTPPLHF.